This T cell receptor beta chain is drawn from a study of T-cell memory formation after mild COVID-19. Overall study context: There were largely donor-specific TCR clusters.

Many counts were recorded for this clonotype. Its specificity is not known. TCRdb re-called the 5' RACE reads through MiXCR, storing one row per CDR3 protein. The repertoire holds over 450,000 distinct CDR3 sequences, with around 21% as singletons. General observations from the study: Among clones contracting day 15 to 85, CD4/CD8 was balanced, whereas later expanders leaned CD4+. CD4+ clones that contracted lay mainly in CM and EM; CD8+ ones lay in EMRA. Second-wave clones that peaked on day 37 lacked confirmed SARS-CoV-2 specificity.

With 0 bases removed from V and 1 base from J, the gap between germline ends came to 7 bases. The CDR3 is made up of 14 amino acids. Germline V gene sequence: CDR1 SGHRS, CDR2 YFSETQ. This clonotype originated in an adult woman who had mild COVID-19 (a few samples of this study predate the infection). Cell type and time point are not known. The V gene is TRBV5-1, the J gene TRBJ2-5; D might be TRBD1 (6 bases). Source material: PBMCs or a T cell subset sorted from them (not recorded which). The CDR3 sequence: CASSLGDIQETQYF. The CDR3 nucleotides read TGCGCCAGCAGCTTGGGGGACATCCAAGAGACCCAGTACTTC.